This T cell receptor beta chain is from a study of PD-1 blockade in classical Hodgkin lymphoma. The protocol was immunoSEQ multiplex PCR, while the TCRdb copy is restricted to in-frame clones and leaves out a portion. The table has around 37,000 clones, approximately 90% seen once; the top ten hold 0.3%. Study observations and caveats: Baseline diversity resembling that of newly diagnosed patients was seen in complete responders. While CD8+ TCR diversity did not rise significantly by C4D1, CD4+ TCR diversity did.

Germline CDR1 is MNHEY and CDR2 is SVGAGI. The CDR3 consists of 13 residues. The ends lost 6 bases at V and 5 bases at J; junction bases unmatched: 6. A remark on this clone: Antigen: not known.

Time point of the sample: cycle 4 day 1 (C4D1), after 5 to 7 weeks of nivolumab. Patients all relapsed after autologous stem cell transplantation, and there was variation in brentuximab vedotin exposure. The authors purified CD4+ T cells from thawed PBMCs by magnetic negative selection. The chain links TRBV6-5 to TRBJ2-7, with 8 positions matching TRBD2. The sequence was collected from a human donor with classical Hodgkin lymphoma. The starting material was CD4+ T cells from blood, obtained before the fourth cycle of nivolumab. The CDR3 region is CASRPTGGNEQYF. The CDR3 nucleotides read TGTGCCAGCAGACCAACGGGGGGGAACGAGCAGTACTTC.